A selection of T cell receptor beta chains follows, all from one sample in a study of blood T cell repertoires in COVID-19. TCRdb's table, derived via immunoSEQ multiplex PCR, lists solely in-frame clones and lacks some. The data contain 150,000 to 200,000 clones, around 80% of them singletons. Sequencing used peripheral blood. The receptors come from a woman older than 75 with acute or convalescent COVID-19. CDR3s include the opening cysteine and the closing phenylalanine or tryptophan. D genes are given only for firm matches. Not every row has a clone size; where given, it reads once, few, many or a size class.

D: TRBD1; J: TRBJ1-6; V: TRBV4-1; size: .; DNA: TGCGCCAGCAGCCAAGGGACAGGGGGTAATATTTCACCCCTCCACTTT; CDR3: CASSQGTGGNISPLHF
D: .; J: TRBJ2-7; V: TRBV2; size: .; DNA: TGTGCCAGCAGTGAAAACCCTTGGCAGATTCAGTACTTC; CDR3: CASSENPWQIQYF
D: TRBD1; J: TRBJ1-5; V: TRBV15; size: .; DNA: TGTGCCACCAGCAGAGACAGACAGGGGGCGATTCAGCCCCAGCATTTT; CDR3: CATSRDRQGAIQPQHF
D: TRBD2; J: TRBJ2-1; V: TRBV11-2; size: .; DNA: TGTGCCAGCAGCCGAACTAGCGGACCGCAGTTCTTC; CDR3: CASSRTSGPQFF
D: TRBD1; J: TRBJ1-5; V: TRBV28; size: few; DNA: TGTGCCAGCAGGAAGCACTGGGGGGGACAGGGGAGCAATCAGCCCCAGCATTTT; CDR3: CASRKHWGGQGSNQPQHF
D: TRBD2; J: TRBJ2-1; V: TRBV25-1; size: .; DNA: TGTGCCAGCAGTGAATCCAGCGGGATAGTCCACAATGAGCAGTTCTTC; CDR3: CASSESSGIVHNEQFF
D: .; J: TRBJ1-5; V: TRBV19; size: .; DNA: TGTGCCAGTAAAACAGGGCCCCAGCCCCAGCATTTT; CDR3: CASKTGPQPQHF
D: TRBD1; J: TRBJ1-2; V: TRBV5-8; size: .; DNA: TGTGCCAGCAGCTCGACAGGGGCGGGCTATGGCTACACCTTC; CDR3: CASSSTGAGYGYTF
D: TRBD2; J: TRBJ2-7; V: TRBV27; size: .; DNA: TGTGCCAGCAGTTTATCGATCCTAGCGGTTACCACCGAGCAGTACTTC; CDR3: CASSLSILAVTTEQYF
D: TRBD1; J: TRBJ1-5; V: TRBV6-2/TRBV6-3; size: .; DNA: TGTGCCAGCAGTACCACCGGGACAGGGGGACAGCCCCAGCATTTT; CDR3: CASSTTGTGGQPQHF
D: TRBD1; J: TRBJ1-2; V: TRBV19; size: .; DNA: TGTGCCAGTAGCAAGACAGGGGCGGCTTTGGGCTACACCTTC; CDR3: CASSKTGAALGYTF
D: .; J: TRBJ1-5; V: TRBV27; size: .; DNA: TGTGCCAGCAGTTACGAGGGCAGTCAGCCCCAGCATTTT; CDR3: CASSYEGSQPQHF
D: .; J: TRBJ2-5; V: TRBV11-3; size: .; DNA: TGTGCCAGCAGCCCTGGAGACGTCACGGAAGAGACCCAGTACTTC; CDR3: CASSPGDVTEETQYF
D: TRBD1; J: TRBJ1-4; V: TRBV9; size: .; DNA: TGTGCCAGCAGCGCCGAAGATCCCACAGGGGGTAAAACTCTAATGAGGACCCGCGATGAAAAACTGTTTTTT; CDR3: CASSAEDPTGGKTLMRTRDEKLFF
D: TRBD2; J: TRBJ2-1; V: TRBV19; size: .; DNA: TGTGCCAGTAGTATGTCTAGCGGGGGTTATAATGAGCAGTTCTTC; CDR3: CASSMSSGGYNEQFF
D: .; J: TRBJ1-2; V: TRBV19; size: .; DNA: TGTGCCAGTAGTCCCCCTCGGCAGAGACAACAACCTTATGGCTACACCTTC; CDR3: CASSPPRQRQQPYGYTF
D: TRBD1; J: TRBJ2-7; V: TRBV5-1; size: .; DNA: TGCGCCAGCAGCTCCCGTGCCCGGGACAGCTACGAGCAGTACTTC; CDR3: CASSSRARDSYEQYF
D: .; J: TRBJ1-2; V: TRBV28; size: few; DNA: TGTGCCAGCAGACGGGACGGTTGGGAGGCGGGCTACACCTTC; CDR3: CASRRDGWEAGYTF
D: .; J: TRBJ1-6; V: TRBV2; size: .; DNA: TGTGCCAGCCAACAGGATAATTATTCACCCCTCCACTTT; CDR3: CASQQDNYSPLHF
D: .; J: TRBJ1-2; V: TRBV6-5; size: .; DNA: TGTGCCAGCAGCGAGCCGCCAGGTAACGGTGGCTACACCTTC; CDR3: CASSEPPGNGGYTF
D: TRBD1; J: TRBJ2-7; V: TRBV6-5; size: .; DNA: TGTGCCAGCCCCCGGGACAGCACCTACGAGCAGTACTTC; CDR3: CASPRDSTYEQYF
D: TRBD2; J: TRBJ2-2; V: TRBV11-1; size: once; DNA: TGTGCCAGCAGCTCGGCCGGGACTACTAACACCGGGGAGCTGTTTTTT; CDR3: CASSSAGTTNTGELFF
D: .; J: TRBJ1-3; V: TRBV7-2; size: .; DNA: TGTGCCAGCAGCTTATTTGGGGGGGGTTTTATTGGAAACACCATATATTTT; CDR3: CASSLFGGGFIGNTIYF
D: .; J: TRBJ2-1; V: TRBV7-2; size: .; DNA: TGTGCCAGCAGCTTAGAAAGGCAAGCGGGTGAGCAGTTCTTC; CDR3: CASSLERQAGEQFF
D: .; J: TRBJ2-7; V: TRBV15; size: .; DNA: TGTGCCACCAGGTTCAGCCTAGCTCGAGGGGAGCAGTACTTC; CDR3: CATRFSLARGEQYF
D: TRBD1; J: TRBJ1-3; V: TRBV5-5; size: .; DNA: TGTGCCAGCAGCCCGGGACAGACTTTACCGTGGAACACCATATATTTT; CDR3: CASSPGQTLPWNTIYF
D: .; J: TRBJ2-7; V: TRBV9; size: many; DNA: TGTGCCAGCAGCTTGACCCCGACAGCCTACGAGCAGTACTTC; CDR3: CASSLTPTAYEQYF
D: .; J: TRBJ2-2; V: TRBV5-1; size: .; DNA: TGCGCCAGCAGCTTAATAGGGGGTGTTACCGGGGAGCTGTTTTTT; CDR3: CASSLIGGVTGELFF
D: .; J: TRBJ2-3; V: TRBV21-1; size: .; DNA: TGTGCCAGCAGCTCCTACCCTGTCCCGGATACGCAGTATTTT; CDR3: CASSSYPVPDTQYF
D: .; J: TRBJ2-2; V: TRBV6-1; size: .; DNA: TGTGCCAGCAGTGAAAAGGGACACAACACCGGGGAGCTGTTTTTT; CDR3: CASSEKGHNTGELFF
D: TRBD1; J: TRBJ1-2; V: TRBV6-5; size: .; DNA: TGTGCCAGCATTAACAGACAGGGCGTTAGTGGCTACACCTTC; CDR3: CASINRQGVSGYTF
D: TRBD1; J: TRBJ2-7; V: TRBV6-2/TRBV6-3; size: .; DNA: TGTGCCAGCAGTGTAGGACAGGTCTCCTACGAGCAGTACTTC; CDR3: CASSVGQVSYEQYF
D: .; J: TRBJ2-1; V: TRBV5-1; size: .; DNA: TGCGCCAGCAGCTTGCATGGTTCGGGAGACTACAATGAGCAGTTCTTC; CDR3: CASSLHGSGDYNEQFF
D: TRBD2; J: TRBJ2-3; V: TRBV19; size: .; DNA: TGTGCCAGTAGTAAACTAGCGGGGGGCACAGATACGCAGTATTTT; CDR3: CASSKLAGGTDTQYF
D: .; J: TRBJ2-1; V: TRBV10-3; size: .; DNA: TGTGCCATCAGTGTCCGCACAGGGACATCCAATGAGCAGTTCTTC; CDR3: CAISVRTGTSNEQFF
D: TRBD1; J: TRBJ1-1; V: TRBV27; size: few; DNA: TGTGCCAGCAGCAGACAGGGGTACACTGAAGCTTTCTTT; CDR3: CASSRQGYTEAFF
D: TRBD1; J: TRBJ1-5; V: TRBV6-8; size: .; DNA: TGTGCCAGCTACGGGCGAGGGGGCAACAATCAGCCCCAGCATTTT; CDR3: CASYGRGGNNQPQHF
D: TRBD1; J: TRBJ1-2; V: TRBV20-1; size: once; DNA: TGCAGTGCTAGTCGAAAACAGGGGAATGGCTACACCTTC; CDR3: CSASRKQGNGYTF
D: .; J: TRBJ1-1; V: TRBV9; size: .; DNA: TGTGCCAGCAGCGTAGCTGGAGGGGAGAACACTGAAGCTTTCTTT; CDR3: CASSVAGGENTEAFF
D: TRBD1; J: TRBJ1-6; V: TRBV11-1; size: .; DNA: TGTGCCAGCAGCTTAGGAGGACAGGGAAATTCACCCCTCCACTTT; CDR3: CASSLGGQGNSPLHF
D: .; J: TRBJ1-3; V: TRBV11-2; size: .; DNA: TGTGCCAGCAGCTTTGGAGGGAATAGAAACACCATATATTTT; CDR3: CASSFGGNRNTIYF
D: .; J: TRBJ2-4; V: TRBV6-5; size: .; DNA: TGTGCCAGCAGTTACAGGGGCAAAAACATTCAGTACTTC; CDR3: CASSYRGKNIQYF
D: TRBD2; J: TRBJ2-7; V: TRBV5-6; size: .; DNA: TGTGCCAGCAGCTTACGACTAGCGGGGGATTACGAGCAGTACTTC; CDR3: CASSLRLAGDYEQYF
D: .; J: TRBJ1-4; V: TRBV28; size: once; DNA: TGTGCCAGCAGTTTATTCACCGGGATCGAAAAACTGTTTTTT; CDR3: CASSLFTGIEKLFF
D: TRBD1; J: TRBJ1-5; V: TRBV2; size: .; DNA: TGTGCCAGCAGAGGGACAGGGGGCAATCAGCCCCAGCATTTT; CDR3: CASRGTGGNQPQHF
D: .; J: TRBJ2-7; V: TRBV3-1/TRBV3-2; size: many; DNA: TGTGCCAGCAGCCTCACGTGGCGTGGGGCCGGACACGAGCAGTACTTC; CDR3: CASSLTWRGAGHEQYF
D: TRBD1; J: TRBJ2-3; V: TRBV28; size: .; DNA: TGTGCCAGCAGGACAGGGGGCATCGGCACAGATACGCAGTATTTT; CDR3: CASRTGGIGTDTQYF
D: .; J: TRBJ1-1; V: TRBV19; size: .; DNA: TGTGCCAGTAGTTGGGGCATGAACACTGAAGCTTTCTTT; CDR3: CASSWGMNTEAFF
D: .; J: TRBJ2-7; V: TRBV29-1; size: .; DNA: TGCAGCGTTGAAGAGGGCGACCCCTACGAGCAGTACTTC; CDR3: CSVEEGDPYEQYF
D: TRBD1; J: TRBJ2-2; V: TRBV2; size: .; DNA: TGTGCCAGCAGTGACGGGACAGGGGAAGTCGGGGAGCTGTTTTTT; CDR3: CASSDGTGEVGELFF